The rows below give T cell receptor beta chains drawn from one sample of a study of blood T cell repertoires in COVID-19. Sequenced by immunoSEQ multiplex PCR; TCRdb stores in-frame clones only, minus some. Of 200,000 to 250,000 clones listed, 80% to 85% are singletons. Sequencing input: peripheral blood. These receptors originate from an elderly woman with COVID-19, enrolled during active disease. Each CDR3 is given with its conserved first and last residue. A D gene is named only where the DNA matches it firmly. For some rows the clone size is stated as once, few or many, or as a class when expanded; others skip it.

j_gene	abundance	d_gene	v_gene	CDR3aa	CDR3nt
TRBJ1-1	NA	NA	TRBV5-5	CASSLLNWAFF	TGTGCCAGCAGCTTGCTAAACTGGGCTTTCTTT
TRBJ2-1	NA	TRBD1	TRBV18	CASSPPGTGWYEQFF	TGTGCCAGCTCACCACCCGGGACAGGGTGGTATGAGCAGTTCTTC
TRBJ2-2	NA	TRBD2	TRBV4-1	CASSHARLAGDTGELFF	TGCGCCAGCAGCCACGCCCGACTAGCGGGTGACACCGGGGAGCTGTTTTTT
TRBJ2-2	once	TRBD2	TRBV7-8	CASSLRLAGTGELFF	TGTGCCAGCAGCTTACGTCTAGCGGGCACCGGGGAGCTGTTTTTT
TRBJ1-2	NA	NA	TRBV28	CASSTLDSLNYYGYTF	TGTGCCAGCAGTACCCTAGACAGCCTCAACTACTATGGCTACACCTTC
TRBJ2-7	NA	NA	TRBV7-8	CASSFPQGEQYF	TGTGCCAGCAGCTTCCCTCAGGGGGAGCAGTACTTC
TRBJ2-7	NA	TRBD1	TRBV5-1	CASSSGTVAYEQYF	TGCGCCAGCAGCTCAGGGACAGTAGCCTACGAGCAGTACTTC
TRBJ2-1	NA	NA	TRBV27	CASSTPGLHYNEQFF	TGTGCCAGCTCTACCCCGGGACTCCACTACAATGAGCAGTTCTTC
TRBJ1-2	once	NA	TRBV12-3/TRBV12-4	CASSAAVSYGYTF	TGTGCCAGCAGTGCGGCAGTTTCCTATGGCTACACCTTC
TRBJ1-5	NA	NA	TRBV10-3	CAISDGGKGPNQPQHF	TGTGCCATCAGTGACGGGGGTAAGGGCCCCAATCAGCCCCAGCATTTT
TRBJ1-2	NA	NA	TRBV3-1/TRBV3-2	CASSQEGSYGYTF	TGTGCCAGCAGCCAAGAGGGCTCCTATGGCTACACCTTC
TRBJ2-1	NA	TRBD1	TRBV4-1	CASSQERTGGNEQFF	TGCGCCAGCAGCCAAGAGAGAACAGGGGGCAATGAGCAGTTCTTC
TRBJ1-1	NA	TRBD1	TRBV5-1	CASSPREGAQAFF	TGCGCCAGCAGCCCTCGGGAGGGGGCGCAGGCTTTCTTT
TRBJ1-2	NA	NA	TRBV7-9	CASSLGVYSGYTF	TGTGCCAGCAGCCTAGGGGTTTACAGTGGCTACACCTTC
TRBJ2-4	NA	TRBD2	TRBV6-2/TRBV6-3	CASSSGSPYRLAKNIQYF	TGTGCCAGCAGTAGCGGGAGCCCATATCGGCTAGCCAAAAACATTCAGTACTTC
TRBJ2-5	NA	NA	TRBV5-1	CASRPQGMGGGLLQETQYF	TGCGCCAGCAGACCCCAGGGAATGGGCGGGGGCCTACTCCAAGAGACCCAGTACTTC
TRBJ1-1	NA	TRBD1	TRBV4-2	CASSPTRTGRTEAFF	TGTGCCAGCAGCCCCACGAGGACAGGGAGGACTGAAGCTTTCTTT
TRBJ1-1	NA	NA	TRBV30	CAWRPERNTEAFF	TGTGCCTGGAGACCCGAGAGGAACACTGAAGCTTTCTTT
TRBJ2-7	NA	NA	TRBV28	CASSPGGRLDEQYF	TGTGCCAGCAGCCCCGGGGGGCGGTTAGACGAGCAGTACTTC
TRBJ2-1	once	TRBD2	TRBV28	CASSLLAGGPDYEQFF	TGTGCCAGCAGTTTACTAGCGGGAGGGCCAGATTATGAGCAGTTCTTC
TRBJ1-1	once	NA	TRBV18	CASSLQSVGENTYTEAFF	TGTGCCAGCTCATTACAAAGTGTCGGGGAGAACACCTACACTGAAGCTTTCTTT
TRBJ2-1	NA	NA	TRBV7-9	CASSPGTGYNEQFF	TGTGCCAGCAGCCCAGGGACTGGCTACAATGAGCAGTTCTTC
TRBJ2-5	NA	TRBD1	TRBV10-3	CAISQPSGGRETQYF	TGTGCCATCAGCCAACCTTCAGGGGGCAGAGAGACCCAGTACTTC
TRBJ2-7	NA	TRBD2	TRBV11-2	CASSPGGPGEQYF	TGTGCCAGCAGCCCGGGAGGGCCGGGTGAGCAGTACTTC
TRBJ1-4	NA	TRBD1	TRBV6-5	CASSYSGQVWTEKLFF	TGTGCCAGCAGTTACTCGGGACAGGTTTGGACTGAAAAACTGTTTTTT
TRBJ2-1	NA	NA	TRBV7-6	CASSPPVSNEQFF	TGTGCCAGCAGCCCCCCGGTGAGCAATGAGCAGTTCTTC
TRBJ1-1	few	NA	TRBV18	CASSLAEASNTEAFF	TGTGCCAGCTCATTAGCCGAGGCTTCGAACACTGAAGCTTTCTTT
TRBJ2-1	NA	NA	TRBV7-3	CASSLTFGIFNEQFF	TGTGCCAGCAGCTTAACGTTCGGTATTTTCAATGAGCAGTTCTTC
TRBJ1-5	NA	TRBD1	TRBV10-3	CAISKGAESTNQPQHF	TGTGCCATCAGCAAGGGGGCGGAGTCCACTAATCAGCCCCAGCATTTT
TRBJ1-5	NA	NA	TRBV19	CASRQGIGNQPQHF	TGTGCCAGTAGACAGGGAATCGGCAATCAGCCCCAGCATTTT
TRBJ2-3	NA	TRBD2	TRBV29-1	CSVGLASSTDTQYF	TGCAGCGTCGGACTAGCGTCTAGCACAGATACGCAGTATTTT
TRBJ2-7	NA	TRBD1	TRBV11-3	CASSLGQGREQYF	TGTGCCAGCAGCTTAGGACAGGGGCGAGAGCAGTACTTC
TRBJ2-3	few	TRBD2	TRBV4-1	CASSQGLAGSAGTQYF	TGCGCCAGCAGCCAAGGACTAGCGGGCTCGGCAGGTACGCAGTATTTT